The present T cell receptor beta chain was sequenced within a study of control samples from healthy donors and cancer patients. Assay used: immunoSEQ multiplex PCR; TCRdb lists only in-frame clones, some missing. The sample consists of 100,000 to 150,000 clones, 85% to 95% of them appearing once. Trimming stripped 4 bases from V and 8 bases from J, with 10 bases between. The germline gives CDR1 SGHDT, CDR2 YYEEEE. The CDR3 runs 12 residues. What was sequenced was blood. The J gene is TRBJ2-1, the V gene TRBV5-6; maybe TRBD1 (5 bases). The sequence derives from a man aged 25 to 45 in good health. CDR3 region: CASSLQGDEQFF. CDR3 nucleotide sequence: TGTGCCAGCAGCCTGCAGGGCGATGAGCAGTTCTTC.